This T cell receptor (beta chain) is drawn from a study of regulatory T cells in long-lasting Graves disease. General study findings and limits: The number of shared public clonotypes was higher in persistent patients (approximately 2,600) than new patients (966). TCR diversity was lower in persistent than newly diagnosed Graves' disease. Investigators studied peripheral blood only, not thyroid tissue.

In regard to this clonotype: Its antigen is not known.

PBMCs provided the RNA from which the TCR library was made. From an endocrinology department in Xi'an, China, came the patients. TCRdb independently ran MiXCR on the reads; one entry per CDR3 protein. The data show some 700 distinct CDR3 sequences, less than 80% seen once. Germline assignment: CDR1 SGHKS and CDR2 YYEKEE (reference sequence). The V gene lost 2 bases and the J gene lost 1 base, with 11 bases spanning the gap. The CDR3 covers 15 residues. This TCR was sampled from a woman in her 40s with Graves disease. Sequenced here: peripheral blood mononuclear cells (PBMCs), sampled with antithyroid drug treatment, in newly diagnosed or persistent Graves disease (not recorded which). V is TRBV5-5 and J is TRBJ2-3; D is possibly TRBD2 (7 bases). The CDR3 here is CASSFGGGGTDTQYF. The CDR3 region has the DNA TGTGCCAGCAGCTTTGGAGGGGGGGGCACAGATACGCAGTATTTT.